The 8 T cell receptor beta chains below come from one sample, sequenced in a study of T-cell memory formation after mild COVID-19 (dated by TCRdb to the early 2020s). Library method: 5' RACE. Sequencing was performed on an Illumina NovaSeq 6000. TCRdb reprocessed the public reads (quality trimming at Q25 with fastp, clone calling with MiXCR) and kept in-frame beta chains. Every distinct CDR3 protein forms one entry, paired with its most common genes and DNA. The sample includes 280,000 or so distinct CDR3 sequences, with 18% observed a single time. 20% to 25% of the sample comes from the top ten. The sample was PBMCs or a T cell subset sorted from them (not recorded which). These receptors came from a man younger than 35 who had mild COVID-19 (a few samples of this study predate the infection). The sample titles of this study are shuffled in the database, so cell type and time point are left out; the donor was told from shared clones.

This clonotype was seen a few times. The chain combines TRBV15 with TRBJ2-5; D possibly matches TRBD1 or TRBD2 (5 bases each). Germline CDR1 is LNHNV and CDR2 is YYDKDF (reference sequence). The V and J ends lost 5 bases and 5 bases respectively, with 18 bases between them. The length of the CDR3 is 15 residues. CDR3: CATSAPRTWGETQYF. The CDR3 region has the DNA TGTGCCACCAGCGCACCCAGAACTTGGGGGGAGACCCAGTACTTC.

This clonotype showed up many times. The chain has TRBV12-3 or TRBV12-4 and TRBJ1-1; 10 nucleotides align to TRBD1. V gave up 3 bases and J gave up 0 bases; unmatched junction bases: 16. The CDR3 runs to 20 residues. CDR3 protein: CASSFLRGGTGDLVNTEAFF. The CDR3 nucleotides read TGTGCCAGCAGTTTTCTTAGGGGCGGGACAGGGGATCTCGTGAACACTGAAGCTTTCTTT.

This clonotype showed up just a few times. The chain joins TRBV10-2 to TRBJ2-1; possible D gene TRBD2, 5 bases. The CDR3 length is 15 residues. Germline loops: CDR1 WSHSY, CDR2 SAAADI. Trimming removed 7 bases at V and 3 bases at J, with 16 bases between. This CDR3 is CASNLGGGRYNEQFF. DNA of the CDR3: TGCGCCAGCAACCTCGGAGGTGGTCGCTACAATGAGCAGTTCTTC.

This clonotype has a count of ten or more. The chain is built from TRBV7-2 and TRBJ2-3; D ambiguous. The V gene lost 2 bases and the J gene lost 6 bases, with 15 bases spanning the gap. CDR1 and CDR2 (germline): SGHTA, FQGNSA. CDR3 length: 15 residues. For the CDR3, the DNA is TGTGCCAGCAGCTTATTAGGCAGGCTGGATGATACGCAGTATTTT. It codes for CASSLLGRLDDTQYF.

This clonotype has a handful of counts. The genes are TRBV12-3 or TRBV12-4 and TRBJ1-2; D perhaps matches TRBD1 (6 bases). V was trimmed by 3 bases and J by 4 bases, leaving 15 bases between them. There are 15 residues in the CDR3. For the CDR3, the DNA is TGTGCCAGCAGTTTGCGGGAAGACAGGATCTATGGCTACACCTTC. It translates to CASSLREDRIYGYTF.

The genes are TRBV6-2 or TRBV6-3 and TRBJ2-3; a possible D gene is TRBD1 (5 bases). Per germline, CDR1 MNHEY and CDR2 SVGEGT. Deletions cut 2 bases from V and 0 bases from J, with 9 bases between. The CDR3 contains 15 residues. CDR3 amino acids: CASSYGADSTDTQYF. CDR3 sequence (DNA): TGTGCCAGCAGTTACGGGGCTGACAGCACAGATACGCAGTATTTT.

This sequence joins TRBV6-5 and TRBJ2-7; 8 nucleotides match TRBD1. The CDR3 runs 15 residues. Germline CDR1 is MNHEY and CDR2 is SVGAGI. V lost 1 base, J lost 3 bases, and 5 bases stayed unmatched. This CDR3 reads CASSYLGQGLYEQYF. DNA of the CDR3: TGTGCCAGCAGTTACTTAGGACAGGGTCTCTACGAGCAGTACTTC.

The sample holds a few counts of this clonotype. The J gene is TRBJ2-3, the V gene TRBV7-2; 7 bases are a match to TRBD1. Unmatched junction bases numbered 3, after V lost 5 bases and J lost 1 base. The CDR3 consists of 14 residues. The germline gives CDR1 SGHTA, CDR2 FQGNSA. DNA for the CDR3: TGTGCCAGCAGCGTTGGACAGGGCACAGATACGCAGTATTTT. The encoded protein is CASSVGQGTDTQYF.